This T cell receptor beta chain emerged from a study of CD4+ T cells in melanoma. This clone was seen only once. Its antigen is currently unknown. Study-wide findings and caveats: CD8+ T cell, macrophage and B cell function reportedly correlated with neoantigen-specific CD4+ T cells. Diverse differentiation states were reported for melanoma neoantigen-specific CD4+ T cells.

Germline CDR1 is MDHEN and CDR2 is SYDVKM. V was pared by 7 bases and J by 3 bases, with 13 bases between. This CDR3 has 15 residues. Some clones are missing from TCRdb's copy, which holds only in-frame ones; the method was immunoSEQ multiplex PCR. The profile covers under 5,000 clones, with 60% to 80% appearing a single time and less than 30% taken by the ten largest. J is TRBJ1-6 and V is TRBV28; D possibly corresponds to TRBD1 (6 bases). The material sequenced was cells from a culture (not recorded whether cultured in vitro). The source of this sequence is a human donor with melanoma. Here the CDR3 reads CASISRGFYNSPLHF. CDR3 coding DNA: TGTGCCAGCATCTCCAGGGGTTTCTATAATTCACCCCTCCACTTT.